The text below deals with one TCR beta chain. The data were obtained in a study of early T cells in non-severe SARS-CoV-2 infection. One entry per CDR3 protein, called by TCRdb with MiXCR from the 5' RACE reads. This table has over 35,000 distinct CDR3 sequences, about 5.9% appearing once. Trimming stripped 3 bases from V and 0 bases from J, with 10 bases between. The CDR3 contains 15 residues. This TCR was sampled from an adult who was a healthcare worker with PCR-confirmed SARS-CoV-2 infection or an uninfected control (not recorded which). The gene calls are TRBV12-3 or TRBV12-4 and TRBJ2-3; D perhaps matches TRBD2 (7 bases). The sequenced sample was whole blood, obtained at baseline. CDR3 region: CASSFGGGSTDTQYF. The CDR3 DNA is TGTGCCAGCAGTTTTGGCGGGGGCAGCACAGATACGCAGTATTTT.